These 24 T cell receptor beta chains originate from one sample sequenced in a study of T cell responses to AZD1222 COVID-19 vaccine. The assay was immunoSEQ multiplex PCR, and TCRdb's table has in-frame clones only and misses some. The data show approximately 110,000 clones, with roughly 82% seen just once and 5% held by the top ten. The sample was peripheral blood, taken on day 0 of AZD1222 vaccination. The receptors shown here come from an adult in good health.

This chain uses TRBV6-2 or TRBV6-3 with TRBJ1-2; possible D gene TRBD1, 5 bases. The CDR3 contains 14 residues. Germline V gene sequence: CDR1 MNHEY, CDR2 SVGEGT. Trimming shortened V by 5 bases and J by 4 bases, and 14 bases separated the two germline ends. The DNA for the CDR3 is TGTGCCAGCAGTGGACCAGGGTTTACCTATGGCTACACCTTC. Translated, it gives CASSGPGFTYGYTF.

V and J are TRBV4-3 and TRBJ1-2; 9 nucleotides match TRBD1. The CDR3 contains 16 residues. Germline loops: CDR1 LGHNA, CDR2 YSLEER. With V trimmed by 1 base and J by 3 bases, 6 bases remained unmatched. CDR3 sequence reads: CASSQGRQGGDYGYTF. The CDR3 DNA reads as TGCGCCAGCAGCCAAGGGAGACAGGGGGGAGACTATGGCTACACCTTC.

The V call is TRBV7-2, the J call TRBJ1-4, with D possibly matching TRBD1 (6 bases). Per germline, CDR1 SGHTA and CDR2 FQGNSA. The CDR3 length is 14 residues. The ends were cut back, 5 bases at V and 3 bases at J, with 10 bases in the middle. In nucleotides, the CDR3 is TGTGCCAGCAGCACACAGGGCTCTAATGAAAAACTGTTTTTT. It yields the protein CASSTQGSNEKLFF. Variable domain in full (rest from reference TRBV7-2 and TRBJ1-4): GAGVSQSPSNKVTEKGKDVELRCDPISGHTALYWYRQSLGQGLEFLIYFQGNSAPDKSGLPSDRFSAERTGGSVSTLTIQRTQQEDSAVYLCASSTQGSNEKLFFGSGTQLSVL.

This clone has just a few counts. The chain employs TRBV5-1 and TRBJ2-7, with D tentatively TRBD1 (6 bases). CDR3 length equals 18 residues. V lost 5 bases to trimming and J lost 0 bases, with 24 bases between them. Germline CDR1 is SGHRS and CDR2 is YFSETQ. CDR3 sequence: CASRLNTGGRGGSYEQYF. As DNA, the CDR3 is TGCGCCAGCAGACTTAATACTGGGGGCAGGGGTGGCTCCTACGAGCAGTACTTC.

Here the CDR3 reads CASSLAGKIWFF. The CDR3 DNA sequence: TGCGCCAGCAGCTTGGCCGGGAAAATTTGGTTCTTC. This rearrangement joins TRBV5-1 to TRBJ2-1, with D perhaps TRBD2 (5 bases). V lost 0 bases and J 15 bases, leaving 13 bases between the germline ends. This CDR3 is 12 amino acids long. The germline V gene has CDR1 SGHRS and CDR2 YFSETQ.

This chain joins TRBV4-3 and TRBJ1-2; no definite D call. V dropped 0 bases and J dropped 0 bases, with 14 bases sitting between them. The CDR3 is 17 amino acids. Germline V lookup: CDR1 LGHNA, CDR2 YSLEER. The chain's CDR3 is CASSQDKGKLANYGYTF. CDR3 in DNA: TGCGCCAGCAGCCAAGATAAAGGGAAGTTAGCTAACTATGGCTACACCTTC.

CDR3 DNA sequence: TGCGCCAGCAGCTTACCGGGACAGGGGGCGGGGGAGCAGTACTTC. Protein sequence: CASSLPGQGAGEQYF. V gene TRBV5-1 combines with J gene TRBJ2-7; 12 positions agree with TRBD1. Germline assignment: CDR1 SGHRS and CDR2 YFSETQ. The junction had 7 bases not matched to a gene; V was cut back by 2 bases and J by 7 bases. CDR3 length equals 15 residues. Filled out from reference TRBV5-1 and TRBJ2-7, the complete variable domain reads KAGVTQTPRYLIKTRGQQVTLSCSPISGHRSVSWYQQTPGQGLQFLFEYFSETQRNKGNFPGRFSGRQFSNSRSEMNVSTLELGDSALYLCASSLPGQGAGEQYFGPGTRLTVT.

For the CDR3, the DNA is TGTGCCACCCGGACTCGAAACTATGGCTACACCTTC. As protein: CATRTRNYGYTF. The rearrangement uses TRBV2 and TRBJ1-2; no firm D call. Germline V gene sequence: CDR1 SNHLY, CDR2 FYNNEI. The CDR3 spans 12 residues. The germline V and J ends were trimmed by 10 bases and 2 bases, with 11 bases remaining between them.

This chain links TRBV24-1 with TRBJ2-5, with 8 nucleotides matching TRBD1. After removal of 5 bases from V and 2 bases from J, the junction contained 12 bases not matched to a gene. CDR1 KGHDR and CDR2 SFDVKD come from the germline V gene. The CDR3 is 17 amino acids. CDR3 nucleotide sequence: TGTGCCACCAGTGGGCGATCGGGCAGGGGGCTGCAAGAGACCCAGTACTTC. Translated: CATSGRSGRGLQETQYF.

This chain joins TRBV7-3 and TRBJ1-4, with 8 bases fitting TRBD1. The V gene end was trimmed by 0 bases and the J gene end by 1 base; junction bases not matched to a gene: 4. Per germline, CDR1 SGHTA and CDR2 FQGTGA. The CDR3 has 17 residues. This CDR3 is CASSLTITGGTNEKLFF. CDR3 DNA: TGTGCCAGCAGCTTAACAATAACAGGGGGAACTAATGAAAAACTGTTTTTT.

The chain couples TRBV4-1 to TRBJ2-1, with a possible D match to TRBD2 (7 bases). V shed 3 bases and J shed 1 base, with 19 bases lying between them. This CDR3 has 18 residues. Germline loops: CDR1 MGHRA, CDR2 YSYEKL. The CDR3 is CASSHQPGGGPSYNEQFF. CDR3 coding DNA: TGCGCCAGCAGCCATCAGCCGGGCGGGGGCCCATCCTACAATGAGCAGTTCTTC.

CDR3 sequence reads: CATSSPDSQETQYF. The CDR3 DNA is TGTGCCACCAGCAGTCCGGACAGTCAAGAGACCCAGTACTTC. The chain uses TRBV15 and TRBJ2-5, with D maybe TRBD1 (6 bases). The CDR3 totals 14 residues. Germline CDR1 reads LNHNV; CDR2 reads YYDKDF (reference sequence). V shed 3 bases and J shed 2 bases, with 10 bases lying between them.

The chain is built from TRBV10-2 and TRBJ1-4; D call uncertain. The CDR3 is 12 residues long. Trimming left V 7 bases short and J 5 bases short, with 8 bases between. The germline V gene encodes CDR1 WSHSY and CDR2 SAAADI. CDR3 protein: CASKGVNEKLFF. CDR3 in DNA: TGCGCCAGCAAGGGAGTAAATGAAAAACTGTTTTTT.

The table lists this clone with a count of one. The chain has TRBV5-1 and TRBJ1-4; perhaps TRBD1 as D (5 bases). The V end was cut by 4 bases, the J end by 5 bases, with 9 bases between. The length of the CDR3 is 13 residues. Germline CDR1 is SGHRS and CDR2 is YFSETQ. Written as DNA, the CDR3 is TGCGCCAGCAGCGGGGACGGGAATGAAAAACTGTTTTTT. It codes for CASSGDGNEKLFF.

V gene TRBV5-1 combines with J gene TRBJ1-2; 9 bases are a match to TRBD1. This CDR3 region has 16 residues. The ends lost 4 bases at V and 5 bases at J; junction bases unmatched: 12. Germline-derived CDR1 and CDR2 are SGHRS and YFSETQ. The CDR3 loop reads CASSRTGTGREYGYTF. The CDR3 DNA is TGCGCCAGCAGCAGGACCGGGACAGGGAGGGAATATGGCTACACCTTC.

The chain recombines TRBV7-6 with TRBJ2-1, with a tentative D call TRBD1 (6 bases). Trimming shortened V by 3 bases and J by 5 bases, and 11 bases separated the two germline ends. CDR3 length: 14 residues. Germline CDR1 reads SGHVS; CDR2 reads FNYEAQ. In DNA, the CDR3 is TGTGCCAGCAGCTTGTCAGGGGCCCACAATGAGCAGTTCTTC. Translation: CASSLSGAHNEQFF.

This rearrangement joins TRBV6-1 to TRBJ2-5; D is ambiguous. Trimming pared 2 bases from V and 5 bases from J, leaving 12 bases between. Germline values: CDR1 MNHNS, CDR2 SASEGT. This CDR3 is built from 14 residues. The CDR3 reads CASSEMLGFETQYF. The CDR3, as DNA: TGTGCCAGCAGTGAAATGCTTGGGTTTGAGACCCAGTACTTC.

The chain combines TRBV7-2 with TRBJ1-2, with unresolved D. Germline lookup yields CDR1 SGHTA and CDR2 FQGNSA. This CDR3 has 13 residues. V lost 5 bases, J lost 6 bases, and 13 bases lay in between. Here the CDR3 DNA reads TGTGCCAGCAGCCCCTACAGATCCAATGGCTACACCTTC. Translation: CASSPYRSNGYTF.

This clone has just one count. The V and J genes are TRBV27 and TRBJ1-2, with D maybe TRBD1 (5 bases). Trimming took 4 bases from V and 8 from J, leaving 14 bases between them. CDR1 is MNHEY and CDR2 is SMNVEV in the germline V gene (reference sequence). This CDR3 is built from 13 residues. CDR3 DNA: TGTGCCAGCAGTTCAAGGCAGGGTATCGGCTACACCTTC. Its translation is CASSSRQGIGYTF.

CDR3 in amino acids: CASSLGTSGINTDTQYF. CDR3 nucleotide sequence: TGTGCCAGCAGCTTAGGAACTAGCGGGATTAACACAGATACGCAGTATTTT. The V and J genes are TRBV7-9 and TRBJ2-3, with 10 positions matching TRBD2. This CDR3 has 17 amino acids. From germline, CDR1 is SEHNR and CDR2 FQNEAQ (reference sequence). Unmatched junction bases numbered 6, after V lost 1 base and J lost 2 bases.

CDR3: CASSRAFTGEGNQPQHF. CDR3 sequence (DNA): TGTGCCAGCAGCAGGGCCTTTACAGGGGAAGGAAATCAGCCCCAGCATTTT. This chain joins TRBV7-8 and TRBJ1-5; 7 positions match TRBD1. There are 17 residues in the CDR3. Germline loops: CDR1 SGHVS, CDR2 FQNEAQ. V was pared by 5 bases and J by 4 bases, with 14 bases of the junction left unmatched.

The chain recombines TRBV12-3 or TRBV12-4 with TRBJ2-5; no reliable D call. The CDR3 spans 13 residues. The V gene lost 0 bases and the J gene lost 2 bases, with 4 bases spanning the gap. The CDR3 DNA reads TGTGCCAGCAGTTTAGCGACACAAGAGACCCAGTACTTC. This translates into CASSLATQETQYF.

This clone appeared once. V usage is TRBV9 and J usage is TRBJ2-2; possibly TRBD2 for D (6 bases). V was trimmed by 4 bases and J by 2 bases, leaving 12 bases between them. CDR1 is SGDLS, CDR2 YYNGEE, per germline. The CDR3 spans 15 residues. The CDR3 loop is CASSPGGSNTGELFF. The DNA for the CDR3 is TGTGCCAGCAGCCCCGGGGGATCCAACACCGGGGAGCTGTTTTTT.

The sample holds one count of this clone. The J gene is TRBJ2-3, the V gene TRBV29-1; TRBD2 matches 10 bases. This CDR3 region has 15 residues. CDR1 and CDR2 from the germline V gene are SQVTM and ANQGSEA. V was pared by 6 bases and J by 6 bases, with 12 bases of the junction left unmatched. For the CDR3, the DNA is TGCAGCGTCGCCGGCGAGAGCGGGGGGGCGGATACGCAGTATTTT. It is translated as CSVAGESGGADTQYF.